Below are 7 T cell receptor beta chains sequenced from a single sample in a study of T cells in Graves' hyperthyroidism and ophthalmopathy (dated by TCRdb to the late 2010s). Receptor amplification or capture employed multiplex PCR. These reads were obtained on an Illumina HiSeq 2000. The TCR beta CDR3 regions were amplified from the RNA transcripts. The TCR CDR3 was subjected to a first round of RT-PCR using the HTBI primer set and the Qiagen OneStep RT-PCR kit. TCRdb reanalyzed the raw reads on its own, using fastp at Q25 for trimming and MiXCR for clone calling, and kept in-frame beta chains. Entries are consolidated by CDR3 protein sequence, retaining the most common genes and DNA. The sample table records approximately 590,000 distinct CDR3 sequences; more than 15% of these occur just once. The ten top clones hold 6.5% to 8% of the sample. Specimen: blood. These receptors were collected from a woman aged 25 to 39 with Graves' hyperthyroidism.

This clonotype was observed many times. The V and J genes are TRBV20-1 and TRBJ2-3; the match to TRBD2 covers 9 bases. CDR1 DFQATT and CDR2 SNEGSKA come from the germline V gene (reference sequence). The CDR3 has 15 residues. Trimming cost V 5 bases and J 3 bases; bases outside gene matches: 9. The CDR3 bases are TGCAGTGCTGCGTTAGCGGGAGAGTGGACAGATACGCAGTATTTT. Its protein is CSAALAGEWTDTQYF.

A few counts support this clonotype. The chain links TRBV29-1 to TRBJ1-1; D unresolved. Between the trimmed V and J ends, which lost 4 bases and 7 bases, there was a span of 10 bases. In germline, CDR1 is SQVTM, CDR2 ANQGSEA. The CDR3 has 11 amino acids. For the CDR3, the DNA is TGCAGCGTTGTAGACGTAGGTGAAGCTTTCTTT. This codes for CSVVDVGEAFF. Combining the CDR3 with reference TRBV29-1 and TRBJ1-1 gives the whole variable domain SAVISQKPSRDICQRGTSLTIQCQVDSQVTMMFWYRQQPGQSLTLIATANQGSEATYESGFVIDKFPISRPNLTFSTLTVSNMSPEDSSIYLCSVVDVGEAFFGQGTRLTVV.

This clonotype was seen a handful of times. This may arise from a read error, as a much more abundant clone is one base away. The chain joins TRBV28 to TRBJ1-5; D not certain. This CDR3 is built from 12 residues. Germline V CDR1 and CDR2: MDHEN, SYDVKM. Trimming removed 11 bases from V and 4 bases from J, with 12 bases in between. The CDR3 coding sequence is TGTGCCGGCTGGACCTTAAATCAGCCCCAGCATTTT. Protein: CAGWTLNQPQHF.

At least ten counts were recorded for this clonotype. The CDR3 nucleotides read TGTGCCAGCAGTGGGCTACAGAGCGGCCAAGCCTACAATGAGCAGTTCTTC. Its protein product is CASSGLQSGQAYNEQFF. The chain has TRBV6-1 and TRBJ2-1; weak D call: TRBD2 (5 bases). Trimming stripped 4 bases from V and 2 bases from J, with 18 bases between. CDR1 and CDR2 from the germline V gene are MNHNS and SASEGT. The CDR3 has 17 residues.

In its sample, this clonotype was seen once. For the CDR3, the DNA is TGTGCCAGCTCACCTCAGGAGGTCGGGATGAGCTCCTACGAGCAGTACTTC. This sequence encodes CASSPQEVGMSSYEQYF. V is TRBV18 and J is TRBJ2-7, with D perhaps TRBD2 (5 bases). The ends were cut back, 3 bases at V and 0 bases at J, with 18 bases in the middle. This CDR3 is 17 amino acids long. CDR1 is KGHSH, CDR2 LQKENI, per germline.

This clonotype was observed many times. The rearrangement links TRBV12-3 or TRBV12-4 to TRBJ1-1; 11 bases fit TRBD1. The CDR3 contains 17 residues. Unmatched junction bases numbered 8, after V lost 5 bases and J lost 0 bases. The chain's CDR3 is CASSKRTGGGMNTEAFF. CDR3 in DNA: TGTGCCAGCAGTAAGAGGACAGGGGGCGGGATGAACACTGAAGCTTTCTTT.

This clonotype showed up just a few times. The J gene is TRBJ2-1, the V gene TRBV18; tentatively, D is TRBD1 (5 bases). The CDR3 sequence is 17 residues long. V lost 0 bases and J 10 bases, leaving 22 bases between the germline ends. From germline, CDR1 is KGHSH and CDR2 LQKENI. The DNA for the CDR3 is TGTGCCAGCTCACCACCTATGGGGCCCCTCATTGGTTGGGAGCAGTTCTTC. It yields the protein CASSPPMGPLIGWEQFF.